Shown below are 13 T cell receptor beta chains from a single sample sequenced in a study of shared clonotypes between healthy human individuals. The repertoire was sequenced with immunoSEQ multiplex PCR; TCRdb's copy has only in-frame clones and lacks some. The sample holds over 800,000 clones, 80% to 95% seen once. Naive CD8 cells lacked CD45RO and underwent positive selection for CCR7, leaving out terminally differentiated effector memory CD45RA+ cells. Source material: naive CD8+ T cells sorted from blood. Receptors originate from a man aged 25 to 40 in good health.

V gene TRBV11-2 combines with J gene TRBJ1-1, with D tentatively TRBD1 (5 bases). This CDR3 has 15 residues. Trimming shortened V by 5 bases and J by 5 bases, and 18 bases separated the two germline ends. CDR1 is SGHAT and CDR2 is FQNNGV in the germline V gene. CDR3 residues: CASSRRDPTLTEAFF. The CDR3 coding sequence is TGTGCCAGCAGCCGGAGGGACCCCACCCTAACTGAAGCTTTCTTT. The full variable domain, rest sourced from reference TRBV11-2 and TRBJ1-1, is EAGVAQSPRYKIIEKRQSVAFWCNPISGHATLYWYQQILGQGPKLLIQFQNNGVVDDSQLPKDRFSAERLKGVDSTLKIQPAKLEDSAVYLCASSRRDPTLTEAFFGQGTRLTVV.

CDR3 coding DNA: TGTGCCAGCAGCCACAGCGCGGGGCGGGAGCGCTACGAGCAGTACTTC. This codes for CASSHSAGRERYEQYF. J is TRBJ2-7 and V is TRBV9, with 7 bases lining up with TRBD2. CDR3 length: 16 amino acids. Germline values: CDR1 SGDLS, CDR2 YYNGEE. V shed 4 bases and J 3 bases; nucleotides not matched to a gene: 13.

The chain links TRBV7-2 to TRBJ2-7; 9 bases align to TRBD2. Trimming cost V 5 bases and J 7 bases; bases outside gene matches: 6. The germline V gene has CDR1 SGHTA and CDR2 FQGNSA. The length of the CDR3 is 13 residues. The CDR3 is CASSRSGRTEQYF. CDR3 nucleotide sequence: TGTGCCAGCAGCCGGAGCGGGAGGACTGAGCAGTACTTC.

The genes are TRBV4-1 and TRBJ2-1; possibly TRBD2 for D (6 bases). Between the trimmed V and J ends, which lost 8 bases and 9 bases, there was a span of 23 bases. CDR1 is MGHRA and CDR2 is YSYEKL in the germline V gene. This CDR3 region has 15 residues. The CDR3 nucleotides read TGCGCCAGCGGTCCAGGGACTGCAACCCGGGGTGAGCAGTTCTTC. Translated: CASGPGTATRGEQFF.

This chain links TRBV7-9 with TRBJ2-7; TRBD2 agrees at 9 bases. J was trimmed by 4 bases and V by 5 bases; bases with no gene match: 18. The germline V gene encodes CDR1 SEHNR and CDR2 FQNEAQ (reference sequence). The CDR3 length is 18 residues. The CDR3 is CASSPGGGVGGLRYEQYF. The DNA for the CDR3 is TGTGCCAGCAGCCCTGGCGGGGGGGTAGGAGGTTTGCGGTACGAGCAGTACTTC.

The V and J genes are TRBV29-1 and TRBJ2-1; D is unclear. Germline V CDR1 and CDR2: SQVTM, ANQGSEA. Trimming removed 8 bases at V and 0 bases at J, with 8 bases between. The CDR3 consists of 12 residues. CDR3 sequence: CSYSGSYNEQFF. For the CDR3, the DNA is TGCAGCTATTCGGGCTCCTACAATGAGCAGTTCTTC.

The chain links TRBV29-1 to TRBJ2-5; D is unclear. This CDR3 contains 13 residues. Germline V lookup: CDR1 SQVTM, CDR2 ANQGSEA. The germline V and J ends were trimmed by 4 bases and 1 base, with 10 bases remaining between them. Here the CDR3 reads CSVGEGLQETQYF. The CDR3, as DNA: TGCAGCGTTGGGGAAGGTCTCCAAGAGACCCAGTACTTC.

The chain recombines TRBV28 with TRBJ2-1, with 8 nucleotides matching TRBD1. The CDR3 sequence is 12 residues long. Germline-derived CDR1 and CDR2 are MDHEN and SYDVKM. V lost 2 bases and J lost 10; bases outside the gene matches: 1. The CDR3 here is CASSLGTGEQFF. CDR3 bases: TGTGCCAGCAGTTTAGGGACAGGCGAGCAGTTCTTC.

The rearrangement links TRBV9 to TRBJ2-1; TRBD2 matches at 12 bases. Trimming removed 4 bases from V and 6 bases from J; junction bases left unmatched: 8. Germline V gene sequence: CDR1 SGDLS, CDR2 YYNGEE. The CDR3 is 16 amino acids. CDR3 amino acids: CASSTPLAGGSNEQFF. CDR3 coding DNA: TGTGCCAGCAGCACCCCACTAGCGGGAGGAAGCAATGAGCAGTTCTTC.

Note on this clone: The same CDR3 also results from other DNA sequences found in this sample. The CDR3: CASSVGQGTGELFF. The CDR3, as DNA: TGTGCCAGCAGCGTAGGTCAGGGCACCGGGGAGCTGTTTTTT. The genes are TRBV9 and TRBJ2-2, with D tentatively TRBD1 (5 bases). Germline V gene lookup returns CDR1 SGDLS and CDR2 YYNGEE. Trimming pared 0 bases from V and 4 bases from J, leaving 7 bases between. The CDR3 sequence is 14 residues long.

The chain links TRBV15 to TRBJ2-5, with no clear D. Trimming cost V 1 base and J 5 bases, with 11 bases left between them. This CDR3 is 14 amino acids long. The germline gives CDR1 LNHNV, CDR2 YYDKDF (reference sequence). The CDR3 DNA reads TGTGCCACCAGCAGAGTACCCGAACACGAGACCCAGTACTTC. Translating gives CATSRVPEHETQYF.

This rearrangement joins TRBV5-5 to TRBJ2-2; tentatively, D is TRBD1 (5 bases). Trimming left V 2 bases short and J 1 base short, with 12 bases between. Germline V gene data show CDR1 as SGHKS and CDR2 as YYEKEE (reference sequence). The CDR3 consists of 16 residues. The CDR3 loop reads CASSFIQGVNTGELFF. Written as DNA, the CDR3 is TGTGCCAGCAGCTTTATCCAGGGCGTGAACACCGGGGAGCTGTTTTTT.

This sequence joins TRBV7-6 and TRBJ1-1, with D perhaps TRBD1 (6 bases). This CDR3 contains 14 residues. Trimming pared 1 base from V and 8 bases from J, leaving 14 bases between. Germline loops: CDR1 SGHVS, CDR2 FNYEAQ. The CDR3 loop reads CASSLGGHREEAFF. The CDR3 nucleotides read TGTGCCAGCAGCTTAGGTGGCCACAGGGAAGAAGCTTTCTTT. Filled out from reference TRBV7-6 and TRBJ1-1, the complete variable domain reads GAGVSQSPRYKVTKRGQDVALRCDPISGHVSLYWYRQALGQGPEFLTYFNYEAQQDKSGLPNDRFSAERPEGSISTLTIQRTEQRDSAMYRCASSLGGHREEAFFGQGTRLTVV.